A selection of T cell receptor beta chains follows, all from one sample in a study of T cell repertoires in cytomegalovirus infection. In TCRdb, the reads were re-called with MiXCR into one record per CDR3 protein. The sample holds 290,000 or so distinct CDR3 sequences; around 9.6% are singletons and the top ten take less than 3%. The specimen sequenced was PBMCs. The receptor source for this set is a human donor in good health (CMV status not recorded). Some clones in this sample may be carry-over from other donors' samples. Both conserved end residues are part of each CDR3. D genes are given only for firm matches. Expanded clones get a size class; other rows say once, few or many, or leave the size out.

CDR3 DNA: TGTGCCAGCAGCTTAGTTCTAGCGGGGAATACGCAGTATTTT
CDR3 protein: CASSLVLAGNTQYF
CDR3 length: 14
clone size: many
J gene: TRBJ2-3
D gene: TRBD2
V gene: TRBV7-2

CDR3 DNA: TGTGCCAGCAGTACCACAGGGTCAGGATATGGCTACACCTTC
CDR3 protein: CASSTTGSGYGYTF
CDR3 length: 14
clone size: many
J gene: TRBJ1-2
D gene: NA
V gene: TRBV28

CDR3 DNA: TGTGCCAGCAGGGACCAGGGAACCGGGGAGCTGTTTTTT
CDR3 protein: CASRDQGTGELFF
CDR3 length: 13
clone size: many
J gene: TRBJ2-2
D gene: NA
V gene: TRBV6-2/TRBV6-3

CDR3 DNA: TGTGCCAGCAGCGTAGCGGCCAGCTCCTACAATGAGCAGTTCTTC
CDR3 protein: CASSVAASSYNEQFF
CDR3 length: 15
clone size: few
J gene: TRBJ2-1
D gene: NA
V gene: TRBV9

CDR3 DNA: TGTGCCAGCACCCCAGGGGGGTATAGCAATCAGCCCCAGCATTTT
CDR3 protein: CASTPGGYSNQPQHF
CDR3 length: 15
clone size: many
J gene: TRBJ1-5
D gene: TRBD1
V gene: TRBV6-2/TRBV6-3

CDR3 DNA: TGTGCCAGCAGCGAAAGACGAGACACTGAAGCTTTCTTT
CDR3 protein: CASSERRDTEAFF
CDR3 length: 13
clone size: many
J gene: TRBJ1-1
D gene: NA
V gene: TRBV6-1

CDR3 DNA: TGTGCCAGCACCTACTCCGGGCGGCTGGGTGAAGCTTTCTTT
CDR3 protein: CASTYSGRLGEAFF
CDR3 length: 14
clone size: NA
J gene: TRBJ1-1
D gene: NA
V gene: TRBV4-2

CDR3 DNA: TGTGCCAGCAGCTCCCCAGGCACTATGGGCAATGAGCAGTTCTTC
CDR3 protein: CASSSPGTMGNEQFF
CDR3 length: 15
clone size: NA
J gene: TRBJ2-1
D gene: NA
V gene: TRBV7-9

CDR3 DNA: TGTGCCAGCAGCCCCTATCAATCTGGGGCCAACGTCCTGACTTTC
CDR3 protein: CASSPYQSGANVLTF
CDR3 length: 15
clone size: many
J gene: TRBJ2-6
D gene: NA
V gene: TRBV7-3

CDR3 DNA: TGCGCCAGCAGCCCTGCAACCGGCAGCCAAGAGACCCAGTACTTC
CDR3 protein: CASSPATGSQETQYF
CDR3 length: 15
clone size: many
J gene: TRBJ2-5
D gene: NA
V gene: TRBV5-1

CDR3 DNA: TGCGCCAGCAGCTTGGCGGCGGATACAGTGGATACGCAGTATTTT
CDR3 protein: CASSLAADTVDTQYF
CDR3 length: 15
clone size: many
J gene: TRBJ2-3
D gene: NA
V gene: TRBV5-1

CDR3 DNA: TGTGCCAGCAGCCCGGGGACTAGCGGGGGGGCCGGGACCGGGGAGCTGTTTTTT
CDR3 protein: CASSPGTSGGAGTGELFF
CDR3 length: 18
clone size: many
J gene: TRBJ2-2
D gene: TRBD2
V gene: TRBV7-2

CDR3 DNA: TGCAGTGCTAGAGACCTCCGGATGACTGAAGCTTTCTTT
CDR3 protein: CSARDLRMTEAFF
CDR3 length: 13
clone size: few
J gene: TRBJ1-1
D gene: NA
V gene: TRBV20-1

CDR3 DNA: TGTGCCAGCAGCCAAGATGCGGGGGGATACAATGAGCAGTTCTTC
CDR3 protein: CASSQDAGGYNEQFF
CDR3 length: 15
clone size: many
J gene: TRBJ2-1
D gene: TRBD2
V gene: TRBV14

CDR3 DNA: TGCAGTGCTAGGATTAAGGACAGAACTAACCCTAACTATGGCTACACCTTC
CDR3 protein: CSARIKDRTNPNYGYTF
CDR3 length: 17
clone size: many
J gene: TRBJ1-2
D gene: NA
V gene: TRBV20-1

CDR3 DNA: TGCAGTGCTAGAGATGGTGGTCGGGGCAGGGGCTATGGCTACACCTTC
CDR3 protein: CSARDGGRGRGYGYTF
CDR3 length: 16
clone size: few
J gene: TRBJ1-2
D gene: NA
V gene: TRBV20-1

CDR3 DNA: TGTGCCAGCAGTGAATTCGATGGGATAGCGGGAGACAATGAGCAGTTCTTC
CDR3 protein: CASSEFDGIAGDNEQFF
CDR3 length: 17
clone size: many
J gene: TRBJ2-1
D gene: TRBD2
V gene: TRBV2

CDR3 DNA: TGTGCCAGCAGCAAAATCCCCAACAATGAGCAGTTCTTC
CDR3 protein: CASSKIPNNEQFF
CDR3 length: 13
clone size: many
J gene: TRBJ2-1
D gene: NA
V gene: TRBV6-1

CDR3 DNA: TGTGCCAGCAGTCCCTGGGGGAGGTGGACTGAAGCTTTCTTT
CDR3 protein: CASSPWGRWTEAFF
CDR3 length: 14
clone size: many
J gene: TRBJ1-1
D gene: NA
V gene: TRBV28

CDR3 DNA: TGTGCCAGCAGTTACCTGGGGAGCACAGATACGCAGTATTTT
CDR3 protein: CASSYLGSTDTQYF
CDR3 length: 14
clone size: NA
J gene: TRBJ2-3
D gene: NA
V gene: TRBV6-2/TRBV6-3

CDR3 DNA: TGTGCCAGCAGCCCAAGGTTCAATGAGCAGTTCTTC
CDR3 protein: CASSPRFNEQFF
CDR3 length: 12
clone size: many
J gene: TRBJ2-1
D gene: NA
V gene: TRBV7-2

CDR3 DNA: TGTGCCAGCAGCTACCGACAGGGGCCTCAAGTCGGGCAGTACTTC
CDR3 protein: CASSYRQGPQVGQYF
CDR3 length: 15
clone size: many
J gene: TRBJ2-7
D gene: TRBD1
V gene: TRBV7-2

CDR3 DNA: TGTGCCAGCAGTTCGGACAGAGCCTACGAGCAGTACTTC
CDR3 protein: CASSSDRAYEQYF
CDR3 length: 13
clone size: NA
J gene: TRBJ2-7
D gene: NA
V gene: TRBV6-5

CDR3 DNA: TGTGCCAGCAGTTACGTCGGCGGGGGGTCCACAGATACGCAGTATTTT
CDR3 protein: CASSYVGGGSTDTQYF
CDR3 length: 16
clone size: many
J gene: TRBJ2-3
D gene: TRBD2
V gene: TRBV6-6

CDR3 DNA: TGTGCCAGCTCACCACCACAGGGGGCTGGACAGCCCCAGCATTTT
CDR3 protein: CASSPPQGAGQPQHF
CDR3 length: 15
clone size: few
J gene: TRBJ1-5
D gene: TRBD1
V gene: TRBV18

CDR3 DNA: TGTGCCAGCCAGACCGGGACGGGATATCAGCCCCAGCATTTT
CDR3 protein: CASQTGTGYQPQHF
CDR3 length: 14
clone size: many
J gene: TRBJ1-5
D gene: NA
V gene: TRBV28

CDR3 DNA: TGCGCCAGCAGCTTCCTAGCGGGGCCGAACACCGGGGAGCTGTTTTTT
CDR3 protein: CASSFLAGPNTGELFF
CDR3 length: 16
clone size: many
J gene: TRBJ2-2
D gene: TRBD2
V gene: TRBV5-1

CDR3 DNA: TGTGCCAGCAGTGGGACGGCTAACACTGAAGCTTTCTTT
CDR3 protein: CASSGTANTEAFF
CDR3 length: 13
clone size: many
J gene: TRBJ1-1
D gene: NA
V gene: TRBV12-3/TRBV12-4

CDR3 DNA: TGCAGCGTCGCTCCTGGGGGGGACGAGCAGTACTTC
CDR3 protein: CSVAPGGDEQYF
CDR3 length: 12
clone size: few
J gene: TRBJ2-7
D gene: TRBD2
V gene: TRBV29-1

CDR3 DNA: TGTGCCAGCAGCCTGACAGGGAGGAGTGCTGAAGCTTTCTTT
CDR3 protein: CASSLTGRSAEAFF
CDR3 length: 14
clone size: many
J gene: TRBJ1-1
D gene: TRBD1
V gene: TRBV11-3

CDR3 DNA: TGTGCCAGCACCCTGGGAGAGACCCAGTACTTC
CDR3 protein: CASTLGETQYF
CDR3 length: 11
clone size: many
J gene: TRBJ2-5
D gene: NA
V gene: TRBV7-2

CDR3 DNA: TGTGCCAGCAGCTTATGGGGTAAAGAGACCCAGTACTTC
CDR3 protein: CASSLWGKETQYF
CDR3 length: 13
clone size: many
J gene: TRBJ2-5
D gene: NA
V gene: TRBV7-2

CDR3 DNA: TGCAGCGTTGAGGGGCCCGGGGCCCCGGGCGAAAAACTGTTTTTT
CDR3 protein: CSVEGPGAPGEKLFF
CDR3 length: 15
clone size: NA
J gene: TRBJ1-4
D gene: NA
V gene: TRBV29-1